Listed here is a single T cell receptor (beta chain). Authors' analysis steps: By means of reference gene primer amplification, nucleated cell counts were estimated. The table came from immunoSEQ multiplex PCR; TCRdb's copy has only in-frame clones and leaves some out. V and J calls and clone size are copied from that table; D and trimming were computed from the DNA. The table lists about 100,000 clones, roughly 92% of them singletons. The data were taken from a study of blood T cell repertoires in COVID-19. Study at large: Sites in the United States, Italy and Spain provided acute and convalescent COVID-19 samples. T cells, B-cell-depleted T cells, or PBMCs provided the cDNA or gDNA that served as material.

Germline CDR1 is SGHRS and CDR2 is YFSETQ. J gave up 6 bases and V 7 bases, and 12 bases lay outside the gene matches. This CDR3 has 15 residues. The chain couples TRBV5-1 to TRBJ2-2, with 7 bases aligning to TRBD2. Material for sequencing was peripheral blood. The source is a man aged 60-69 years with acute or convalescent COVID-19. The CDR3 is CASSSSGAVSGELFF. The CDR3 DNA follows: TGCGCCAGCTCTTCCAGCGGGGCTGTCTCCGGGGAGCTGTTTTTT.